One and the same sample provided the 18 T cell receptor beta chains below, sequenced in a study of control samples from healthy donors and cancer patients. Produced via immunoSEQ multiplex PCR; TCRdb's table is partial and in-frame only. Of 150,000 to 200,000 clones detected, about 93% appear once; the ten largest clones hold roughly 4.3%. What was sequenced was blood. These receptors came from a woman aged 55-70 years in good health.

The CDR3 is CASRFDSNYGYTF. The CDR3 DNA reads TGTGCCAGCAGGTTCGACAGTAACTATGGCTACACCTTC. The chain has TRBV2 and TRBJ1-2; weak D call: TRBD1 (5 bases). The CDR3 runs 13 residues. Germline V gene data show CDR1 as SNHLY and CDR2 as FYNNEI. Deletions cut 6 bases from V and 1 base from J, with 9 bases between.

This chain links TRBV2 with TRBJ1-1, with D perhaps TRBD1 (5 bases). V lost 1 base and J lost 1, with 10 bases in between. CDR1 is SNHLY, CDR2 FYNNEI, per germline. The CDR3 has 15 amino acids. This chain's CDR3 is CASSEGGRPNTEAFF. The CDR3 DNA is TGTGCCAGCAGTGAAGGGGGACGACCGAACACTGAAGCTTTCTTT. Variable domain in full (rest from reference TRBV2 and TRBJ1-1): EPEVTQTPSHQVTQMGQEVILRCVPISNHLYFYWYRQILGQKVEFLVSFYNNEISEKSEIFDDQFSVERPDGSNFTLKIRSTKLEDSAMYFCASSEGGRPNTEAFFGQGTRLTVV.

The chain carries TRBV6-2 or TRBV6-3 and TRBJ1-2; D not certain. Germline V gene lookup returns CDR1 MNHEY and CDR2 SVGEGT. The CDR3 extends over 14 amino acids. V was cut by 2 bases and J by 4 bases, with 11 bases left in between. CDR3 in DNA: TGTGCCAGCAGTTACGGGTCCCTGTCCTATGGCTACACCTTC. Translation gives CASSYGSLSYGYTF.

CDR3 residues: CASSSGTANYGYTF. The DNA of the CDR3 is TGCGCCAGCAGCTCCGGGACGGCTAACTATGGCTACACCTTC. This rearrangement joins TRBV5-1 to TRBJ1-2, with D maybe TRBD1 (5 bases). The CDR3 runs 14 residues. CDR1 SGHRS and CDR2 YFSETQ come from the germline V gene. V lost 3 bases, J lost 0 bases, and 9 bases lay in between.

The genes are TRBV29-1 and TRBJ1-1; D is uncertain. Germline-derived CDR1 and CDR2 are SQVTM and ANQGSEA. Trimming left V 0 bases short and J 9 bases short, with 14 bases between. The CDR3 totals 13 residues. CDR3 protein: CSVEDVYSEKAFF. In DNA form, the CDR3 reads TGCAGCGTTGAAGATGTGTACAGTGAGAAAGCTTTCTTT.

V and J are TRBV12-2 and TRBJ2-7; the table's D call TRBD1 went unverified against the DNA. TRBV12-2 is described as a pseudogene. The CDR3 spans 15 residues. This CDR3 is CASRPPGQGQLGGYF. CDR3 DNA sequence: TGTGCAAGTCGCCCCCCGGGACAGGGCCAATTGGGGGGGTACTTC.

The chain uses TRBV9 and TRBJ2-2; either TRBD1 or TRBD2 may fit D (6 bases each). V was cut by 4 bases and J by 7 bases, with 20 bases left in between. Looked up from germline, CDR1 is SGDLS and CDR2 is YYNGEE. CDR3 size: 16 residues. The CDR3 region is CASSTGTGARNGELFF. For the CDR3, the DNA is TGTGCCAGCAGCACCGGGACGGGGGCCCGTAACGGGGAGCTGTTTTTT.

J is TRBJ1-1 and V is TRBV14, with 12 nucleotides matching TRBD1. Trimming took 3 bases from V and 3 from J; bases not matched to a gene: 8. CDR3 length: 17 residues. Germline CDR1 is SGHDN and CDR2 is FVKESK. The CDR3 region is CASSQKPGQGADTEAFF. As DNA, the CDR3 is TGTGCCAGCAGCCAGAAACCGGGACAGGGGGCAGACACTGAAGCTTTCTTT.

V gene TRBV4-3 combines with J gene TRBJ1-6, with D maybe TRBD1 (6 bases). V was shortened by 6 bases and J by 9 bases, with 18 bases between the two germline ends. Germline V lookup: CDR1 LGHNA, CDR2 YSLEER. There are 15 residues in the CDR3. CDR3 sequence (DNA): TGCGCCAGCAGAAGGGGAACAGGGACCGCTTCACCCCTCCACTTT. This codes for CASRRGTGTASPLHF.

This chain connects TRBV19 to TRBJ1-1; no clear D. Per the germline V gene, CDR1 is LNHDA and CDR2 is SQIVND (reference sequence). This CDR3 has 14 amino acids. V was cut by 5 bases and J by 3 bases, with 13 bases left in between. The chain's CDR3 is CASSPVQAHTEAFF. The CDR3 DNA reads TGTGCCAGTAGTCCCGTCCAAGCACACACTGAAGCTTTCTTT.

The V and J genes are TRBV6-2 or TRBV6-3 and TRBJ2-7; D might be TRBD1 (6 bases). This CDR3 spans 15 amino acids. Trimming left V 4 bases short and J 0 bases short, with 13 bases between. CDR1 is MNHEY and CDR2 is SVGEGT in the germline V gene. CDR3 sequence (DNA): TGTGCCAGCAGTTCCCCCCCGGACAGCTCCTACGAGCAGTACTTC. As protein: CASSSPPDSSYEQYF.

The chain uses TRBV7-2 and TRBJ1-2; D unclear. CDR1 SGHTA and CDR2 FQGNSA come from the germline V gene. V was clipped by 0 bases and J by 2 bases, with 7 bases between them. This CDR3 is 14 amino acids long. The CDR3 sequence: CASSLASVNYGYTF. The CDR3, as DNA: TGTGCCAGCAGCTTAGCCTCAGTCAACTATGGCTACACCTTC.

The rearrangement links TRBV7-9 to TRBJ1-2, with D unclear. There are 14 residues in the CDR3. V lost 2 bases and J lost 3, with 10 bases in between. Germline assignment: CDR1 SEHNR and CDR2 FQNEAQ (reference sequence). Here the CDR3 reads CASSLLTQDYGYTF. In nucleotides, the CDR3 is TGTGCCAGCAGCTTACTCACTCAGGACTATGGCTACACCTTC.

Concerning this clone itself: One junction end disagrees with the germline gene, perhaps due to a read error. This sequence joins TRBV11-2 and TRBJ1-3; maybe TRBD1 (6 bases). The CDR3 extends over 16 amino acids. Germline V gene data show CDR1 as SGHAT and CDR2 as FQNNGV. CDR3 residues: CASSLDPRGGRNTVYF. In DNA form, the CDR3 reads TGTGCCAGCAGCTTAGATCCCAGGGGAGGTAGAAACACCGTATATTTT.

DNA of the CDR3: TGTGCCAGCAGATCACAGGGGGCAAGGGGCTACACCTTC. Protein: CASRSQGARGYTF. The V and J genes are TRBV6-1 and TRBJ1-2, with 9 bases fitting TRBD1. Germline CDR1 reads MNHNS; CDR2 reads SASEGT. Unmatched junction bases numbered 7, after V lost 6 bases and J lost 8 bases. The CDR3 covers 13 residues.

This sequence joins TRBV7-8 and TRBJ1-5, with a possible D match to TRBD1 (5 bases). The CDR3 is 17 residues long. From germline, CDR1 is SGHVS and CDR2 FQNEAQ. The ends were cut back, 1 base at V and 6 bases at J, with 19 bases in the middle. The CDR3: CASSLVYVGEEGQPQHF. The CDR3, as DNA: TGTGCCAGCAGCTTAGTTTATGTAGGGGAGGAGGGTCAGCCCCAGCATTTT.

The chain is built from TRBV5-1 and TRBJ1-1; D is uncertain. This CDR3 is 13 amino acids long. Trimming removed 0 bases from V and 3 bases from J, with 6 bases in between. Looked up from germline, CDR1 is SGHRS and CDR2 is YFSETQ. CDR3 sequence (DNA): TGCGCCAGCAGCTTGGGTGGGGACACTGAAGCTTTCTTT. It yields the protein CASSLGGDTEAFF.

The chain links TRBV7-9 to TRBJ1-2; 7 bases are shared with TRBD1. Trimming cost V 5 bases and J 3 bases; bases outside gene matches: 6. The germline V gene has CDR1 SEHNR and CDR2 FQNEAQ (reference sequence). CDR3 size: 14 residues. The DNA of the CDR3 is TGTGCCAGCAGCCCGACAGGGCTTGACTATGGCTACACCTTC. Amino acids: CASSPTGLDYGYTF.